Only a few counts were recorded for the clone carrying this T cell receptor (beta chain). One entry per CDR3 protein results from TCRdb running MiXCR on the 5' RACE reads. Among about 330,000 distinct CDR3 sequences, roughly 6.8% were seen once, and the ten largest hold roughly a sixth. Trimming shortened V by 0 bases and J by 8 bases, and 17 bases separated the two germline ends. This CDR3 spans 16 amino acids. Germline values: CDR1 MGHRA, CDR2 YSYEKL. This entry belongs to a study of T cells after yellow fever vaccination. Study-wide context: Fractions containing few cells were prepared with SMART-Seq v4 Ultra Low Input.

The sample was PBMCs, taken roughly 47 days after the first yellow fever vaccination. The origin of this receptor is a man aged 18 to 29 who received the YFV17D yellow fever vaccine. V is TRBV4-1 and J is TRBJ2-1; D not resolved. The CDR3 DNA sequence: TGCGCCAGCAGCCAAGATCAAGGCGACTCCGGCTATGAGCAGTTCTTC. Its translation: CASSQDQGDSGYEQFF.